This record concerns one T cell receptor beta chain sequence. It lacks a known antigen. Base-call qualities are not available, and no considerably larger clone is one nucleotide away. TCRbeta CDR3 regions were amplified from genomic DNA by means of the immunoSEQ Assay, a bias-controlled multiplex PCR. In the authors' own workflow: Nucleated cell counts per sample were estimated from amplification of reference gene primers within the assay. Sequence reads were collapsed and filtered to measure the absolute abundance of every unique TCRbeta CDR3 rearrangement. Productive Simpson clonality was computed per sample as the square root of Simpson's diversity index over productive rearrangements. This is the immuneACCESS table as TCRdb keeps it, with only in-frame sequences that have V and J called. A part of the clones is gone; compared with another copy, unresolved V genes explain less than half, and the rest is unexplained. The V and J calls and clone size are taken from that table; D and trimming were inferred from the DNA. In this sample the table shows 95,000 to 110,000 clones, approximately 85% of which occur a single time. 4.8% of the sample rests with the top ten.

This sample stems from a study of blood T cell repertoires in COVID-19 (TCRdb year 2020). Study-wide context: Samples from collaborators originated in the United States, Italy and Spain and spanned both the acute and convalescent phases of COVID-19. The material from the prospective study consisted of cDNA or gDNA derived from T cells, B-cell-depleted T cells, or PBMCs. Deeply sampled blood TCRbeta repertoires from subjects exposed to, actively infected with, or recovered from COVID-19 were included in the dataset. The repertoires were released in a freely available public database meant as a resource for research on the immune response to SARS-CoV-2. Samples came from the ongoing ImmuneRACE study (first 160 participants) plus 1,254 subjects from 6 global collaborators. Nearly every sample came with metadata listing a de-identified subject ID, COVID-19 status, age in years and sex. Where available, HLA class I and class II types were obtained from metadata supplied by the sample provider rather than from assay-based typing.

The collaborating institutions used their own protocols to collect whole blood in K2EDTA tubes. Collaborator samples were shipped for TCRbeta analysis as frozen whole blood, isolated PBMCs, or DNA extracted from either sample type. Broad study findings and their caveats: The quantity of clinical and demographic metadata differed by source and by participant and was supplied without curation.

The germline V gene specifies SGHRS as CDR1 and YFSETQ as CDR2. Its CDR3 holds 15 amino acids, cysteine through phenylalanine. Only the CDR3 DNA stays, 45 bases, in frame from base 1. V is shortened by 4 bases, J by 3 bases, and the region joining them spans 13 bases. The rearrangement combines TRBV5-1 with TRBJ2-2; a tentative D match to TRBD2 spans 6 bases. Sequencing input: peripheral blood. This receptor was obtained from a man aged 60 to 75 with acute or convalescent COVID-19. The CDR3 reads as follows: CASSVSSVDTGELFF. DNA sequence: TGCGCCAGCAGCGTATCTAGCGTCGACACCGGGGAGCTGTTTTTT.